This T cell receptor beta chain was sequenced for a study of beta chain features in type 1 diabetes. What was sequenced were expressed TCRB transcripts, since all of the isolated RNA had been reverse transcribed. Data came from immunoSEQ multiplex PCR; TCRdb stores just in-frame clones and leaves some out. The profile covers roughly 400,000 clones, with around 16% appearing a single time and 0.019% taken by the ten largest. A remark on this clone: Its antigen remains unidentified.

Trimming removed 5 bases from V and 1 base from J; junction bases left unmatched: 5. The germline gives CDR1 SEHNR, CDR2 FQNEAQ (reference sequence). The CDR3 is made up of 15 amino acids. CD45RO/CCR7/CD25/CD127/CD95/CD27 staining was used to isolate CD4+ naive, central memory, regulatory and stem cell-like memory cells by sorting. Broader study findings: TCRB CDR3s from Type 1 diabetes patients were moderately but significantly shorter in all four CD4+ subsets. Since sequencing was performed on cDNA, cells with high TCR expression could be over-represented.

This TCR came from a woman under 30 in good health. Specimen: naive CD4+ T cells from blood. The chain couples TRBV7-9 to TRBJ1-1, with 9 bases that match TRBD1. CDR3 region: CASSPGTGTNTEAFF. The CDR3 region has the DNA TGTGCCAGCAGCCCGGGGACAGGGACGAACACTGAAGCTTTCTTT.